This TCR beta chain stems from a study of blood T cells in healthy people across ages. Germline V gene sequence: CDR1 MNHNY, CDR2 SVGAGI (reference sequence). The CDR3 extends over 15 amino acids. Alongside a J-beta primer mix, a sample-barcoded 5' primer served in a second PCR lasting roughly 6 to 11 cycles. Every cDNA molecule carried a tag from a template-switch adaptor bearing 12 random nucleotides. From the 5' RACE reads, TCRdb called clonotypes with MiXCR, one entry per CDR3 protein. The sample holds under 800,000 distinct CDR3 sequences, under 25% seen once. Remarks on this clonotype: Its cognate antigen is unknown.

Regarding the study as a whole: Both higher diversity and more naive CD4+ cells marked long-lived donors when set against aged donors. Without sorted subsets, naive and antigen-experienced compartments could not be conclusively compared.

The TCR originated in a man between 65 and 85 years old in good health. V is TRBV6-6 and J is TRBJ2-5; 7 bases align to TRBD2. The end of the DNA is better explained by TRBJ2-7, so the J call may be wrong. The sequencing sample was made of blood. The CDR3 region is CASSYRSGGDHEQYF. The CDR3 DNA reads TGTGCCAGCAGTTACCGTTCTGGGGGGGACCACGAGCAGTACTTC.